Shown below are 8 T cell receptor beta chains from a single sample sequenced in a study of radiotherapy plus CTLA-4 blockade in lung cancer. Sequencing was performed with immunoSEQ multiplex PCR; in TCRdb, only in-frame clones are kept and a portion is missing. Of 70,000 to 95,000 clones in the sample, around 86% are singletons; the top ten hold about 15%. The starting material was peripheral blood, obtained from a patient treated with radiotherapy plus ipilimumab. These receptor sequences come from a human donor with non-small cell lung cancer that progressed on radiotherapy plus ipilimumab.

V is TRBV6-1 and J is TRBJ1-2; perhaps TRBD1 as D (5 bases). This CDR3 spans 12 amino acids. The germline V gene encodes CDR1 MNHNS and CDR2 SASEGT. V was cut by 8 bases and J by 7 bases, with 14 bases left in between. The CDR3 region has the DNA TGTGCCAGCCGGCCAGGGCAGTTTGGCTACACCTTC. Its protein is CASRPGQFGYTF.

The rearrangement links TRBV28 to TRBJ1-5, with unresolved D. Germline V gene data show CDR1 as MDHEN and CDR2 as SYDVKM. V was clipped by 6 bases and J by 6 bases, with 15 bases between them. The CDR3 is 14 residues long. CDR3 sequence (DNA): TGTGCCAGCAGCCCCTTTAGTTCTCTTCAGCCCCAGCATTTT. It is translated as CASSPFSSLQPQHF.

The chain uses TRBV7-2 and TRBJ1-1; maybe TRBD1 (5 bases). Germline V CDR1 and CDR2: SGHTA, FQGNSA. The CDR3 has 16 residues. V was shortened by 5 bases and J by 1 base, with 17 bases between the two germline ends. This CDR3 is CASSQNGGRQNTEAFF. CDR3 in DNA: TGTGCCAGCAGCCAAAATGGGGGACGGCAGAACACTGAAGCTTTCTTT.

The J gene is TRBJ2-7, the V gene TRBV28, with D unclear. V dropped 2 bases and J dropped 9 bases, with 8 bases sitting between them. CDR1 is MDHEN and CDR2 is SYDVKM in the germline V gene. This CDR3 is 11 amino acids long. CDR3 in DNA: TGTGCCAGCAGTTTAGGGCGGAGGCAGTACTTC. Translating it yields CASSLGRRQYF.

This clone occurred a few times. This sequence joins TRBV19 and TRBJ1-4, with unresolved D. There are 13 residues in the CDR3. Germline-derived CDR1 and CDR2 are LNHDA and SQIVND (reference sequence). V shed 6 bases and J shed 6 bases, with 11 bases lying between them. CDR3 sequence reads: CASSREEDEKLFF. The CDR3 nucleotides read TGTGCCAGTAGCCGGGAAGAGGATGAAAAACTGTTTTTT. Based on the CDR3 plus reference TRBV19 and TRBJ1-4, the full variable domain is DGGITQSPKYLFRKEGQNVTLSCEQNLNHDAMYWYRQDPGQGLRLIYYSQIVNDFQKGDIAEGYSVSREKKESFPLTVTSAQKNPTAFYLCASSREEDEKLFFGSGTQLSVL.

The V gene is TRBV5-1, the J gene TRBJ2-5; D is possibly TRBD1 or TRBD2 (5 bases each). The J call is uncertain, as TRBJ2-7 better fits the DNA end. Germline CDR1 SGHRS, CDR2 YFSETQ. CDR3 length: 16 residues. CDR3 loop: CASSLGARPGQGEQYF. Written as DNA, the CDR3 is TGCGCCAGCAGCTTGGGGGCGCGACCGGGGCAGGGCGAGCAGTACTTC.

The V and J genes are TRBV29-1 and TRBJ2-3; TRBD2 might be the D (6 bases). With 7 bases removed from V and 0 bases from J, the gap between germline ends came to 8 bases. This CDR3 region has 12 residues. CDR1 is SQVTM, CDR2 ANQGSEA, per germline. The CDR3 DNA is TGCAGCGATAGCGGTAGCACAGATACGCAGTATTTT. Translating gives CSDSGSTDTQYF.

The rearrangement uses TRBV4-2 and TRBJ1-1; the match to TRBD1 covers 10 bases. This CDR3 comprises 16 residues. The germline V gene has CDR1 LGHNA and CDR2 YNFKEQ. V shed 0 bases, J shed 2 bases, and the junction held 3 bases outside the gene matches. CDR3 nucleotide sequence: TGTGCCAGCAGCCAAGATGACAGGGGGCTCAACACTGAAGCTTTCTTT. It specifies CASSQDDRGLNTEAFF.